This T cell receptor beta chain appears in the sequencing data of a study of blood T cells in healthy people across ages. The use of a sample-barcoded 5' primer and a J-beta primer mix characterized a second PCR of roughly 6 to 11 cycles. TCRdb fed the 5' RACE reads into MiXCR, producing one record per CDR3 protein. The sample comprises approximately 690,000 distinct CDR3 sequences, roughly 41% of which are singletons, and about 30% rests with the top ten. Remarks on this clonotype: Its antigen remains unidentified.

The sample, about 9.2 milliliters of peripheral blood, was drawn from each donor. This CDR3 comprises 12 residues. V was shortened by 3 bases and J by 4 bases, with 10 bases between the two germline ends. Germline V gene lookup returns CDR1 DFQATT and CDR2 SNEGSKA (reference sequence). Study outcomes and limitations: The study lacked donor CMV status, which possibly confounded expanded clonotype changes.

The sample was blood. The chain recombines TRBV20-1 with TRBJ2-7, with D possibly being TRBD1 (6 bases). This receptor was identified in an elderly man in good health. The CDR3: CSASRTEYEQYF. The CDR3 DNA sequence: TGCAGTGCTAGCAGGACAGAGTACGAGCAGTACTTC.